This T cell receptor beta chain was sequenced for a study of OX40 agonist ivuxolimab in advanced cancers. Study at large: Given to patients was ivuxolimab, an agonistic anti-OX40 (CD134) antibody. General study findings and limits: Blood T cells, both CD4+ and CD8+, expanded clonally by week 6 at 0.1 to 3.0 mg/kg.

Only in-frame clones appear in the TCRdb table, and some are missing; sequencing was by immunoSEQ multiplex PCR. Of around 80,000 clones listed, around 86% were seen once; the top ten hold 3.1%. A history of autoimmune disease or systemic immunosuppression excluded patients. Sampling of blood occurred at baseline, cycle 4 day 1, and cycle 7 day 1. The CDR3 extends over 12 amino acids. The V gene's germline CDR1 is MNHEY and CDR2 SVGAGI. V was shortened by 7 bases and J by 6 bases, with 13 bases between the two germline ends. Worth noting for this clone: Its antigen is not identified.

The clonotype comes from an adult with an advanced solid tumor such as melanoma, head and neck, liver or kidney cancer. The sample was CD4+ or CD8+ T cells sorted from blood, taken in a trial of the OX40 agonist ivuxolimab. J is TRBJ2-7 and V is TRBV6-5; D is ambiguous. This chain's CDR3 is CASKETLREQYF. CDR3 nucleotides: TGTGCCAGCAAAGAGACCCTCCGCGAGCAGTACTTC.